Presented here are 3 T cell receptor beta chains from one specimen sequenced in a study of blood T cell repertoires in COVID-19. Produced via immunoSEQ multiplex PCR; TCRdb's table is partial and in-frame only. Of about 140,000 clones listed, about 86% are singletons. Specimen: peripheral blood. These TCRs come from a woman aged 60-75 years with acute or convalescent COVID-19.

V and J are TRBV9 and TRBJ1-1, with 8 bases matching TRBD1. CDR1 SGDLS and CDR2 YYNGEE come from the germline V gene. The CDR3 covers 15 residues. V shed 4 bases, J shed 5 bases, and the junction held 10 bases outside the gene matches. The CDR3 nucleotides are TGTGCCAGCAGCCTTCCGGGACAGGACACAACTGAAGCTTTCTTT. Amino acid sequence: CASSLPGQDTTEAFF.

CDR3 in amino acids: CAISESSVTEAFF. CDR3 DNA sequence: TGTGCCATCAGTGAGTCTAGTGTCACTGAAGCTTTCTTT. The chain has TRBV10-3 and TRBJ1-1; the D is unclear. This CDR3 region has 13 residues. The V end was cut by 0 bases, the J end by 4 bases, with 6 bases between. CDR1 is ENHRY and CDR2 is SYGVKD in the germline V gene.

The J gene is TRBJ2-7, the V gene TRBV19, with D perhaps matching TRBD2 (5 bases). This CDR3 comprises 14 residues. Trimming shortened V by 3 bases and J by 6 bases, and 15 bases separated the two germline ends. Germline V gene sequence: CDR1 LNHDA, CDR2 SQIVND (reference sequence). CDR3 sequence: CASSMTRARSEQYF. CDR3 coding DNA: TGTGCCAGTAGTATGACGCGGGCGAGGTCCGAGCAGTACTTC.